This passage covers 31 T cell receptor beta chains from one sample sequenced in a study of stem cell transplantation in POMP-related autoinflammatory disease. Assay used: immunoSEQ multiplex PCR; TCRdb lists only in-frame clones, some missing. The sample has tens of thousands of clones, 82% seen once. The sample consisted of CD4+ T cells from PBMCs, taken before stem cell transplantation. These receptors were collected from a human donor with POMP-related autoinflammation and immune dysregulation (PRAID).

The chain links TRBV5-1 to TRBJ2-5; possibly TRBD2 for D (7 bases). CDR3 length: 15 amino acids. Trimming shortened V by 4 bases and J by 4 bases, and 17 bases separated the two germline ends. Germline CDR1 is SGHRS and CDR2 is YFSETQ. The CDR3 DNA follows: TGCGCCAGCAGCCCCGGAGGGGGGGGGCGAGAGACCCAGTACTTC. Its protein product is CASSPGGGGRETQYF.

V is TRBV25-1 and J is TRBJ2-7; 10 nucleotides line up with TRBD1. CDR3 length: 15 residues. With 3 bases clipped from V and 0 bases from J, the junction kept 2 bases outside the gene matches. The germline gives CDR1 MGHDK, CDR2 SYGVNS. CDR3 DNA sequence: TGTGCCAGCAGTGATGGGACAGGGGTCTCCTACGAGCAGTACTTC. This gives the protein CASSDGTGVSYEQYF.

The chain combines TRBV6-6 with TRBJ2-5; TRBD2 aligns across 10 bases. The CDR3 covers 16 residues. The germline CDR1 and CDR2 sequences are MNHNY and SVGAGI (reference sequence). Germline trimming cut 2 bases from V and 5 bases from J; bases unmatched to any gene: 8. CDR3 amino acids: CASSYPPGLATETQYF. CDR3 coding DNA: TGTGCCAGCAGTTACCCACCGGGACTAGCGACGGAGACCCAGTACTTC.

This clone was observed once. The chain employs TRBV28 and TRBJ1-1; 8 nucleotides align to TRBD1. The V and J ends lost 5 bases and 2 bases, in that order; junction bases with no gene match: 10. The CDR3 runs 16 residues. Germline CDR1 reads MDHEN; CDR2 reads SYDVKM. CDR3 nucleotides: TGTGCCAGCAGTGCTGTGGCAGGGGGCGTTAACACTGAAGCTTTCTTT. Residues: CASSAVAGGVNTEAFF. The full variable domain, in which reference TRBV28 and TRBJ1-1 provide the parts outside the CDR3, is DVKVTQSSRYLVKRTGEKVFLECVQDMDHENMFWYRQDPGLGLRLIYFSYDVKMKEKGDIPEGYSVSREKKERFSLILESASTNQTSMYLCASSAVAGGVNTEAFFGQGTRLTVV.

The V call is TRBV2, the J call TRBJ2-5, with TRBD2 as a possible D gene (6 bases). Per germline, CDR1 SNHLY and CDR2 FYNNEI. This CDR3 contains 13 residues. Trimming took off 6 bases at V and 3 bases at J, with 11 bases between the two ends. The CDR3 here is CASSPSGEETQYF. CDR3 DNA: TGTGCCAGCAGCCCCTCGGGGGAAGAGACCCAGTACTTC.

This rearrangement joins TRBV11-2 to TRBJ2-7, with a tentative D call TRBD1 (5 bases). The germline gives CDR1 SGHAT, CDR2 FQNNGV. The germline V and J ends were trimmed by 2 bases and 5 bases, with 19 bases remaining between them. The length of the CDR3 is 16 residues. Here the CDR3 reads CASSLRQARGWDEQYF. The DNA of the CDR3 is TGTGCCAGCAGCTTACGTCAAGCTAGGGGCTGGGACGAGCAGTACTTC.

The CDR3 DNA sequence: TGCGCCAGCAGCCAAGACGGGACTAGCTACACCGGGGAGCTGTTTTTT. This codes for CASSQDGTSYTGELFF. This chain uses TRBV4-1 with TRBJ2-2, with TRBD2 matching 9 bases. The CDR3 runs to 16 residues. V shed 0 bases, J shed 3 bases, and the junction held 2 bases outside the gene matches. CDR1 and CDR2 from the germline V gene are MGHRA and YSYEKL.

This clone was seen a single time. The rearrangement links TRBV6-4 to TRBJ2-3, with D perhaps matching TRBD2 (6 bases). The V and J ends lost 3 bases and 1 base respectively, with 8 bases between them. There are 14 residues in the CDR3. Germline V gene lookup returns CDR1 MRHNA and CDR2 SNTAGT. CDR3 bases: TGTGCCAGCAGTGAATCTAGCGGCACAGATACGCAGTATTTT. Amino acids: CASSESSGTDTQYF.

The chain joins TRBV9 to TRBJ2-2; a weak D match, TRBD1 (5 bases). The germline CDR1 and CDR2 sequences are SGDLS and YYNGEE. The CDR3 has 15 amino acids. Trimming cost V 0 bases and J 4 bases, with 10 bases left between them. Here the CDR3 reads CASSVAGLVTGELFF. CDR3 DNA: TGTGCCAGCAGCGTAGCAGGGTTGGTCACCGGGGAGCTGTTTTTT. The whole variable domain, remainder taken from reference TRBV9 and TRBJ2-2, is DSGVTQTPKHLITATGQRVTLRCSPRSGDLSVYWYQQSLDQGLQFLIQYYNGEERAKGNILERFSAQQFPDLHSELNLSSLELGDSALYFCASSVAGLVTGELFFGEGSRLTVL.

The chain combines TRBV5-1 with TRBJ2-1; 10 bases match TRBD1. The CDR3 consists of 15 residues. V lost 4 bases to trimming and J lost 8 bases; unmatched junction nucleotides: 9. Germline V lookup: CDR1 SGHRS, CDR2 YFSETQ. The CDR3 DNA sequence: TGCGCCAGCAGCGAAGGGACAGGGGTCGGTCATGAGCAGTTCTTC. Translated, it gives CASSEGTGVGHEQFF.

This clone was detected only once. The chain joins TRBV5-1 to TRBJ2-1, with TRBD1 matching over 8 bases. CDR3 length equals 13 residues. In germline, CDR1 is SGHRS, CDR2 YFSETQ. V lost 5 bases and J lost 8; bases outside the gene matches: 6. The CDR3 coding sequence is TGCGCCAGCAGATTAGAGACAGGGGATGAGCAGTTCTTC. It is translated as CASRLETGDEQFF.

The rearrangement joins TRBV5-1 to TRBJ2-1; 7 bases are shared with TRBD1. V trimming: 2 bases; J trimming: 2 bases; junction bases outside the gene matches: 7. The CDR3 is made up of 16 amino acids. CDR1 SGHRS and CDR2 YFSETQ come from the germline V gene. CDR3 protein: CASSFSDRAPYNEQFF. CDR3 nucleotide sequence: TGCGCCAGCAGCTTTTCAGACAGGGCTCCCTACAATGAGCAGTTCTTC.

This clone was detected a few times. V usage is TRBV5-4 and J usage is TRBJ2-1; TRBD2 matches 10 bases. The CDR3 consists of 14 residues. Germline-derived CDR1 and CDR2 are SGHNT and YYREEE (reference sequence). The ends lost 4 bases at V and 6 bases at J; junction bases unmatched: 4. The CDR3 reads CASSRGLAVNEQFF. CDR3 coding DNA: TGTGCCAGCAGCCGAGGACTAGCGGTCAATGAGCAGTTCTTC.

CDR3 in DNA: TGTGCCAGCAGTCAGACCGGGACAGGGAATGAAAAACTGTTTTTT. It encodes CASSQTGTGNEKLFF. This chain links TRBV7-8 with TRBJ1-4, with TRBD1 identical over 9 bases. The CDR3 extends over 15 amino acids. Germline CDR1 and CDR2: SGHVS and FQNEAQ. V shed 6 bases, J shed 5 bases, and the junction held 7 bases outside the gene matches.

V is TRBV4-2 and J is TRBJ2-6, with TRBD1 matching 7 bases. The germline gives CDR1 LGHNA, CDR2 YNFKEQ. This CDR3 region has 16 residues. J was trimmed by 2 bases and V by 6 bases; bases with no gene match: 7. CDR3 protein: CASSQTGLAGANVLTF. The CDR3 DNA sequence: TGTGCCAGCAGTCAGACAGGGTTAGCTGGGGCCAACGTCCTGACTTTC.

The V gene is TRBV9, the J gene TRBJ2-1; D call uncertain. This CDR3 has 11 amino acids. Trimming took off 4 bases at V and 9 bases at J, with 8 bases between the two ends. The germline CDR1 and CDR2 sequences are SGDLS and YYNGEE. CDR3 in amino acids: CASSIDSEQFF. CDR3 bases: TGTGCCAGCAGCATAGATAGTGAGCAGTTCTTC.

V is TRBV5-1 and J is TRBJ1-1; D is unresolved. V shed 1 base and J shed 3 bases, with 7 bases lying between them. The CDR3 is 13 amino acids. The germline CDR1 and CDR2 sequences are SGHRS and YFSETQ. This CDR3 is CASSLSRDTEAFF. CDR3 bases: TGCGCCAGCAGCTTGTCTCGGGACACTGAAGCTTTCTTT.

This rearrangement joins TRBV7-6 to TRBJ1-2; D unclear. The CDR3 spans 13 residues. With 5 bases removed from V and 8 bases from J, the gap between germline ends came to 15 bases. Germline assignment: CDR1 SGHVS and CDR2 FNYEAQ. The chain's CDR3 is CASSPRVHKGYTF. DNA for the CDR3: TGTGCCAGCAGCCCCCGTGTCCACAAGGGCTACACCTTC.

This chain links TRBV14 with TRBJ2-3; 8 bases line up with TRBD1. This CDR3 has 15 residues. The V gene end was trimmed by 4 bases and the J gene end by 2 bases; junction bases not matched to a gene: 5. CDR1 SGHDN and CDR2 FVKESK come from the germline V gene. The CDR3 DNA follows: TGTGCCAGCAGCCCAAGCAGGGGGCTCACAGATACGCAGTATTTT. Amino acids: CASSPSRGLTDTQYF.

The CDR3 DNA sequence: TGTGCCAGCTATCCTACAGGGGTAAATGAAAAACTGTTTTTT. Translation gives CASYPTGVNEKLFF. V and J are TRBV6-1 and TRBJ1-4; 7 nucleotides align to TRBD1. The CDR3 is 14 amino acids. The V segment lost 8 bases and the J segment 5 bases; nucleotides outside the gene matches: 8. Germline lookup yields CDR1 MNHNS and CDR2 SASEGT.

This clone appeared a few times. The chain employs TRBV19 and TRBJ1-3; D remains unclear. Germline V gives CDR1 LNHDA, CDR2 SQIVND (reference sequence). V was clipped by 2 bases and J by 0 bases, with 8 bases between them. The CDR3 has 15 residues. The DNA for the CDR3 is TGTGCCAGTAGTATATCCAGCATCTCTGGAAACACCATATATTTT. The encoded protein is CASSISSISGNTIYF.

The chain is built from TRBV5-1 and TRBJ2-7; 7 nucleotides agree with TRBD2. The germline CDR1 and CDR2 sequences are SGHRS and YFSETQ. The V gene end was trimmed by 4 bases and the J gene end by 2 bases; junction bases not matched to a gene: 3. The length of the CDR3 is 13 residues. This CDR3 reads CASSPGTTYEQYF. The CDR3 DNA sequence: TGCGCCAGCAGCCCGGGGACTACCTACGAGCAGTACTTC. The full variable domain, rest sourced from reference TRBV5-1 and TRBJ2-7, is KAGVTQTPRYLIKTRGQQVTLSCSPISGHRSVSWYQQTPGQGLQFLFEYFSETQRNKGNFPGRFSGRQFSNSRSEMNVSTLELGDSALYLCASSPGTTYEQYFGPGTRLTVT.

This clone showed up just a few times. The chain is built from TRBV4-1 and TRBJ1-2, with D possibly TRBD1 on 5 matching bases. This CDR3 is 17 amino acids long. Trimming left V 2 bases short and J 4 bases short, with 20 bases between. CDR1 MGHRA and CDR2 YSYEKL come from the germline V gene. CDR3 protein: CASSQPSGRSESYGYTF. As DNA, the CDR3 is TGCGCCAGCAGCCAACCCTCGGGACGGTCGGAATCCTATGGCTACACCTTC.

J is TRBJ2-6 and V is TRBV29-1; no clear D gene. CDR1 and CDR2 (germline): SQVTM, ANQGSEA. Trimming cost V 6 bases and J 4 bases, with 10 bases left between them. CDR3 length: 13 amino acids. The CDR3 nucleotides are TGCAGCGTGGTCTACGGGGGGGCCAACGTCCTGACTTTC. This sequence encodes CSVVYGGANVLTF.

The chain joins TRBV2 to TRBJ2-5, with D possibly TRBD1 on 5 matching bases. The germline CDR1 and CDR2 sequences are SNHLY and FYNNEI. V gave up 5 bases and J gave up 2 bases, with 15 bases separating them. This CDR3 is built from 15 residues. The CDR3 sequence: CASSRGAPHQETQYF. The DNA of the CDR3 is TGTGCCAGCAGTCGTGGGGCTCCGCATCAAGAGACCCAGTACTTC.

This chain links TRBV30 with TRBJ1-2, with D unresolved. Trimming stripped 5 bases from V and 4 bases from J, with 14 bases between. This CDR3 spans 13 amino acids. Germline V gene sequence: CDR1 GTSNPN, CDR2 SVGIG (reference sequence). The DNA for the CDR3 is TGTGCCTGGGCGGAGGCCCCAGGCTATGGCTACACCTTC. Amino acids: CAWAEAPGYGYTF.

The genes are TRBV5-1 and TRBJ2-1, with 10 bases aligning to TRBD2. The ends lost 0 bases at V and 8 bases at J; junction bases unmatched: 5. The CDR3 totals 15 residues. Germline assignment: CDR1 SGHRS and CDR2 YFSETQ. The CDR3 here is CASSLAAGGPYEQFF. Written as DNA, the CDR3 is TGCGCCAGCAGCTTGGCAGCGGGGGGGCCTTATGAGCAGTTCTTC.

The chain is built from TRBV5-4 and TRBJ2-1; 16 bases are a match to TRBD2. The germline gives CDR1 SGHNT, CDR2 YYREEE (reference sequence). The J segment lost 2 bases and the V segment lost 10 bases, leaving 3 bases of the junction unmatched. The CDR3 is made up of 15 amino acids. The chain's CDR3 is CAGTSGGATYNEQFF. DNA of the CDR3: TGTGCCGGGACTAGCGGGGGGGCCACCTACAATGAGCAGTTCTTC.

The chain uses TRBV18 and TRBJ1-6; a weak D match, TRBD1 (6 bases). In germline, CDR1 is KGHSH, CDR2 LQKENI. The V end lost 3 bases, the J end lost 5 bases, and 11 bases lay between the germline ends. This CDR3 spans 15 amino acids. This CDR3 is CASSPGTPDNSPLHF. The CDR3 coding sequence is TGTGCCAGCTCACCTGGGACACCGGATAATTCACCCCTCCACTTT. Using reference TRBV18 and TRBJ1-6 for the parts outside the CDR3, the full variable domain is NAGVMQNPRHLVRRRGQEARLRCSPMKGHSHVYWYRQLPEEGLKFMVYLQKENIIDESGMPKERFSAEFPKEGPSILRIQQVVRGDSAAYFCASSPGTPDNSPLHFGNGTRLTVT.

The V and J genes are TRBV9 and TRBJ2-7; no reliable D call. CDR3 length equals 15 residues. Germline assignment: CDR1 SGDLS and CDR2 YYNGEE. The ends were cut back, 0 bases at V and 2 bases at J, with 12 bases in the middle. CDR3 amino acids: CASSVDGRATYEQYF. CDR3 DNA sequence: TGTGCCAGCAGCGTAGACGGTAGAGCGACCTACGAGCAGTACTTC.

This chain uses TRBV30 with TRBJ2-3, with no clear D. Germline-derived CDR1 and CDR2 are GTSNPN and SVGIG (reference sequence). The germline V and J ends were trimmed by 2 bases and 9 bases, with 9 bases remaining between them. The CDR3 covers 11 residues. CDR3 residues: CAWSPRTTQYF. The DNA for the CDR3 is TGTGCCTGGAGTCCTAGAACCACGCAGTATTTT.